One and the same sample provided the 30 T cell receptor beta chains below, sequenced in a study of T-cell reconstitution after alpha-beta-depleted transplantation in children. For TCRbeta, the library was prepared with unique molecular identifiers. Via MiXCR, TCRdb re-called the PCR reads, giving one row per CDR3 protein. The sample contains nearly 400,000 distinct CDR3 sequences, around 21% of which appear only once. This sample comprised PBMCs from the stem cell graft donor, obtained from the stem cell graft. The receptors were gathered from a human donor who donated a stem cell graft to a child with acute myeloid leukemia.

This clonotype was seen at least ten times. The chain combines TRBV5-1 with TRBJ1-5; 7 bases are a match to TRBD1. The germline CDR1 and CDR2 sequences are SGHRS and YFSETQ. The trim removed 4 bases at V and 7 bases at J, leaving 8 bases unmatched. The CDR3 runs 14 residues. CDR3 sequence (DNA): TGCGCCAGCAGCACCGGACAGGCCAACCAGCCCCAGCATTTT. It translates to CASSTGQANQPQHF.

This clonotype was seen repeatedly, ten times or more. The chain is built from TRBV10-1 and TRBJ2-3, with D hard to call. Germline lookup yields CDR1 WNHNN and CDR2 SYGVQD (reference sequence). CDR3 length equals 16 residues. The V and J ends lost 3 bases and 0 bases respectively, with 13 bases between them. Written as DNA, the CDR3 is TGCGCCAGCAGTGACAGTAGCCGCGCTAGCACAGATACGCAGTATTTT. Translation: CASSDSSRASTDTQYF.

This clonotype was counted between two and nine times. CDR3 residues: CSTSQEQNTEAFF. DNA for the CDR3: TGCAGTACGTCACAGGAGCAGAACACTGAAGCTTTCTTT. The rearrangement joins TRBV20-1 to TRBJ1-1, with D tentatively TRBD1 (5 bases). The CDR3 sequence is 13 residues long. Looked up from germline, CDR1 is DFQATT and CDR2 is SNEGSKA (reference sequence). V lost 8 bases to trimming and J lost 1 base, with 14 bases between them.

This clonotype appeared a few times. The chain links TRBV5-6 to TRBJ2-1, with TRBD1 matching 9 bases. Looked up from germline, CDR1 is SGHDT and CDR2 is YYEEEE. CDR3 length equals 15 residues. Losses at the gene ends were 4 bases for V and 6 bases for J; bases not matched to a gene: 8. CDR3 nucleotide sequence: TGTGCCAGCAGCCTGGGACAGGGAAGGTTCAATGAGCAGTTCTTC. Its translation: CASSLGQGRFNEQFF.

The V and J genes are TRBV12-3 or TRBV12-4 and TRBJ1-2; 9 bases match TRBD1. V trimming: 6 bases; J trimming: 4 bases; junction bases outside the gene matches: 6. CDR3 length equals 14 residues. The CDR3 DNA is TGTGCCAGCAGCCCCGGGACAGGGCTCTATGGCTACACCTTC. It yields the protein CASSPGTGLYGYTF.

The table lists this clonotype with a few counts. The rearrangement joins TRBV18 to TRBJ2-3, with a possible D match to TRBD1 (5 bases). The CDR3 runs 13 residues. In germline, CDR1 is KGHSH, CDR2 LQKENI. Trimming stripped 0 bases from V and 8 bases from J, with 9 bases between. In DNA, the CDR3 is TGTGCCAGCTCACCACCGTTAGGGGCTACGCAGTATTTT. This sequence encodes CASSPPLGATQYF.

This clonotype was observed a few times. The CDR3 here is CASSRTGRVNEKLFF. The CDR3 DNA reads as TGTGCCAGCAGCCGAACAGGGAGAGTGAATGAAAAACTGTTTTTT. V usage is TRBV12-3 or TRBV12-4 and J usage is TRBJ1-4; TRBD1 might be the D (6 bases). Trimming cost V 6 bases and J 5 bases, with 16 bases left between them. The CDR3 is 15 amino acids.

This clonotype was found a few times. The J gene is TRBJ2-1, the V gene TRBV5-1; D is unclear. The V end was cut by 0 bases, the J end by 0 bases, with 7 bases between. The CDR3 spans 15 residues. The germline CDR1 and CDR2 sequences are SGHRS and YFSETQ. Here the CDR3 DNA reads TGCGCCAGCAGCTTGGACATCTACTCCTACAATGAGCAGTTCTTC. It codes for CASSLDIYSYNEQFF. Together with reference TRBV5-1 and TRBJ2-1, the CDR3 gives the full variable domain: KAGVTQTPRYLIKTRGQQVTLSCSPISGHRSVSWYQQTPGQGLQFLFEYFSETQRNKGNFPGRFSGRQFSNSRSEMNVSTLELGDSALYLCASSLDIYSYNEQFFGPGTRLTVL.

This clonotype has just one count. This chain uses TRBV12-3 or TRBV12-4 with TRBJ1-3, with D hard to call. Trimming pared 3 bases from V and 0 bases from J, leaving 30 bases between. The CDR3 has 22 amino acids. CDR3 residues: CASSFFGYQLTEMESSGNTIYF. CDR3 coding DNA: TGTGCCAGCAGTTTTTTCGGATACCAATTAACCGAGATGGAGAGCTCTGGAAACACCATATATTTT.

The table lists this clonotype with many counts. The J gene is TRBJ2-3, the V gene TRBV6-5; D perhaps matches TRBD1 (6 bases). CDR3 size: 16 residues. CDR1 and CDR2 (germline): MNHEY, SVGAGI. Trimming left V 6 bases short and J 6 bases short, with 22 bases between. CDR3 region: CASRPTGFGQGDTQYF. CDR3 sequence (DNA): TGTGCCAGCAGGCCTACAGGGTTCGGTCAGGGGGATACGCAGTATTTT.

This clonotype came up a few times. The chain employs TRBV25-1 and TRBJ2-4; TRBD1 matches 7 bases. V dropped 4 bases and J dropped 14; count of bases not matched to a gene: 8. CDR3 size: 12 residues. CDR1 and CDR2 from the germline V gene are MGHDK and SYGVNS. The CDR3, as DNA: TGTGCCAGCAGTGGTTCTCGCAGGGGGAAGTACTTC. Translating it yields CASSGSRRGKYF. The whole variable domain, filled in from reference TRBV25-1 and TRBJ2-4, reads EADIYQTPRYLVIGTGKKITLECSQTMGHDKMYWYQQDPGMELHLIHYSYGVNSTEKGDLSSESTVSRIRTEHFPLTLESARPSHTSQYLCASSGSRRGKYFGAGTRLSVL.

The chain recombines TRBV12-3 or TRBV12-4 with TRBJ2-4; 13 bases are a match to TRBD2. The CDR3 is 16 amino acids. Trimming at V came to 5 bases and at J to 9 bases, leaving 10 bases not matched to a gene. The CDR3 here is CASSPRGLAGSPIQYF. The CDR3 region has the DNA TGTGCCAGCAGTCCCCGGGGACTAGCGGGATCTCCCATTCAGTACTTC.

The rearrangement uses TRBV12-3 or TRBV12-4 and TRBJ2-1, with D unclear. There are 15 residues in the CDR3. V lost 6 bases, J lost 0 bases, and 12 bases lay in between. CDR3 sequence reads: CASRRAPYSYNEQFF. The CDR3 bases are TGTGCCAGCAGGCGAGCCCCCTACTCCTACAATGAGCAGTTCTTC.

This clonotype was seen at least ten times. The chain recombines TRBV20-1 with TRBJ2-1, with a possible D match to TRBD1 (6 bases). The germline V and J ends were trimmed by 2 bases and 9 bases, with 17 bases remaining between them. The CDR3 contains 14 residues. Per the germline V gene, CDR1 is DFQATT and CDR2 is SNEGSKA (reference sequence). The CDR3 loop is CSARSNTGSSEQFF. CDR3 DNA sequence: TGCAGTGCTAGATCAAATACAGGGTCGAGTGAGCAGTTCTTC.

This clonotype was detected a few times. This chain joins TRBV7-2 and TRBJ2-7, with a possible D match to TRBD2 (5 bases). V dropped 3 bases and J dropped 6 bases, with 12 bases sitting between them. Looked up from germline, CDR1 is SGHTA and CDR2 is FQGNSA. This CDR3 is 13 amino acids long. The CDR3 region is CASSFTSLPEQYF. Written as DNA, the CDR3 is TGTGCCAGCAGCTTTACTAGTCTTCCCGAGCAGTACTTC.

This clonotype has a handful of counts. The chain employs TRBV2 and TRBJ2-7; no reliable D call. Germline CDR1 is SNHLY and CDR2 is FYNNEI. With 5 bases removed from V and 1 base from J, the gap between germline ends came to 9 bases. The CDR3 length is 13 residues. CDR3 residues: CASSLSFSYEQYF. The CDR3 DNA follows: TGTGCCAGCAGTCTGTCCTTTTCCTACGAGCAGTACTTC.

The table lists this clonotype with a count of one. The V gene is TRBV9, the J gene TRBJ2-3, with no clear D. This CDR3 comprises 15 residues. The germline gives CDR1 SGDLS, CDR2 YYNGEE. Deletions cut 0 bases from V and 0 bases from J, with 8 bases between. Here the CDR3 reads CASSVGSASTDTQYF. CDR3 sequence (DNA): TGTGCCAGCAGCGTAGGGTCAGCTAGCACAGATACGCAGTATTTT.

This clonotype was detected only a few times. V gene TRBV4-1 combines with J gene TRBJ2-5; the D is unclear. V lost 0 bases and J lost 5, with 1 base in between. Germline-derived CDR1 and CDR2 are MGHRA and YSYEKL. This CDR3 contains 11 residues. The CDR3 loop is CASSQDETQYF. CDR3 bases: TGCGCCAGCAGCCAAGACGAGACCCAGTACTTC.

The chain combines TRBV27 with TRBJ2-5; D remains ambiguous. Looked up from germline, CDR1 is MNHEY and CDR2 is SMNVEV (reference sequence). The V end was cut by 6 bases, the J end by 1 base, with 9 bases between. The CDR3 length is 13 residues. CDR3 region: CASSTRAQETQYF. The DNA for the CDR3 is TGTGCCAGCAGCACACGTGCCCAAGAGACCCAGTACTTC.

V is TRBV24-1 and J is TRBJ2-1; maybe TRBD1 (6 bases). The germline V gene has CDR1 KGHDR and CDR2 SFDVKD. The CDR3 spans 16 residues. The V end lost 3 bases, the J end lost 0 bases, and 11 bases lay between the germline ends. In nucleotides, the CDR3 is TGTGCCACCAGTGATCCTACAGGGTCCTCCTACAATGAGCAGTTCTTC. Translating it yields CATSDPTGSSYNEQFF.

This clonotype occurred a few times. The V gene is TRBV12-3 or TRBV12-4, the J gene TRBJ2-6, with D unresolved. The V end lost 7 bases, the J end lost 0 bases, and 7 bases lay between the germline ends. This CDR3 has 14 residues. This chain's CDR3 is CASTLNSGANVLTF. The CDR3 nucleotides are TGTGCCAGCACCCTCAACTCTGGGGCCAACGTCCTGACTTTC.

The chain joins TRBV6-2 or TRBV6-3 to TRBJ2-2, with D possibly matching TRBD2 (5 bases). CDR3 length: 14 amino acids. Trimming pared 2 bases from V and 5 bases from J, leaving 9 bases between. The V gene's germline CDR1 is MNHEY and CDR2 SVGEGT. CDR3 region: CASSYIRGTGELFF. CDR3 DNA sequence: TGTGCCAGCAGTTACATCCGGGGTACCGGGGAGCTGTTTTTT.

This clonotype was seen a handful of times. V and J are TRBV7-6 and TRBJ2-1; 7 positions agree with TRBD2. V lost 5 bases, J lost 7 bases, and 14 bases stayed unmatched. The CDR3 loop spans 16 amino acids. Germline values: CDR1 SGHVS, CDR2 FNYEAQ. CDR3 nucleotides: TGTGCCAGCAGCCCCTGGGAGGGTAGTGGTTCAAATGAGCAGTTCTTC. It codes for CASSPWEGSGSNEQFF.

This CDR3 is CASSLGGSTQETQYF. The DNA for the CDR3 is TGTGCCAGCAGTTTAGGCGGAAGTACCCAAGAGACCCAGTACTTC. The chain carries TRBV12-3 or TRBV12-4 and TRBJ2-5; no clear D gene. The CDR3 is 15 residues long. With 1 base removed from V and 1 base from J, the gap between germline ends came to 10 bases.

V usage is TRBV14 and J usage is TRBJ2-1; D gene ambiguous. The CDR3 loop spans 10 amino acids. V lost 8 bases to trimming and J lost 4 bases, with 3 bases between them. Germline CDR1 is SGHDN and CDR2 is FVKESK. CDR3 region: CASLYNEQFF. The CDR3, as DNA: TGTGCCAGCCTTTACAATGAGCAGTTCTTC.

Many counts were recorded for this clonotype. This chain links TRBV29-1 with TRBJ1-1; unclear D gene. Trimming removed 3 bases from V and 8 bases from J, with 10 bases in between. The germline V gene has CDR1 SQVTM and CDR2 ANQGSEA. The CDR3 spans 11 residues. The CDR3 spells CSVEGQTEAFF. The CDR3 DNA reads TGCAGCGTTGAGGGCCAGACGGAAGCTTTCTTT.

This chain joins TRBV15 and TRBJ1-1; no reliable D call. CDR1 LNHNV and CDR2 YYDKDF come from the germline V gene (reference sequence). V was cut by 1 base and J by 2 bases, with 5 bases left in between. The CDR3 sequence is 13 residues long. The CDR3 loop is CATSRVTNTEAFF. DNA for the CDR3: TGTGCCACCAGCAGAGTAACAAACACTGAAGCTTTCTTT. The full variable domain, its missing parts supplied by reference TRBV15 and TRBJ1-1, is DAMVIQNPRYQVTQFGKPVTLSCSQTLNHNVMYWYQQKSSQAPKLLFHYYDKDFNNEADTPDNFQSRRPNTSFCFLDIRSPGLGDTAMYLCATSRVTNTEAFFGQGTRLTVV.

This clonotype was observed a few times. J is TRBJ2-1 and V is TRBV29-1, with D perhaps matching TRBD1 or TRBD2 (5 bases each). Trimming removed 1 base from V and 0 bases from J, with 28 bases in between. Germline V gives CDR1 SQVTM, CDR2 ANQGSEA. The CDR3 runs 21 residues. CDR3 loop: CSVEGLLKGQRSLSSYNEQFF. CDR3 DNA: TGCAGCGTTGAAGGCCTGCTTAAGGGGCAGCGGTCGTTAAGCTCCTACAATGAGCAGTTCTTC.

There are many counts of this clonotype. Written as DNA, the CDR3 is TGTGCCAGCAGCCAAGATCAGGGTCGATTAGCGGGAGGCTATCTCGAGCAGTTCTTC. It specifies CASSQDQGRLAGGYLEQFF. This chain links TRBV4-2 with TRBJ2-1; 10 positions match TRBD2. CDR3 size: 19 residues. The ends lost 0 bases at V and 10 bases at J; junction bases unmatched: 18. Germline CDR1 reads LGHNA; CDR2 reads YNFKEQ.

This clonotype was found many times. This CDR3 is CSARVLETQYF. In DNA form, the CDR3 reads TGCAGTGCTAGAGTCCTAGAGACCCAGTACTTC. The V call is TRBV20-1, the J call TRBJ2-5; D uncertain. Between the trimmed V and J ends, which lost 1 base and 4 bases, there was a span of 4 bases. Per germline, CDR1 DFQATT and CDR2 SNEGSKA (reference sequence). CDR3 length: 11 amino acids.